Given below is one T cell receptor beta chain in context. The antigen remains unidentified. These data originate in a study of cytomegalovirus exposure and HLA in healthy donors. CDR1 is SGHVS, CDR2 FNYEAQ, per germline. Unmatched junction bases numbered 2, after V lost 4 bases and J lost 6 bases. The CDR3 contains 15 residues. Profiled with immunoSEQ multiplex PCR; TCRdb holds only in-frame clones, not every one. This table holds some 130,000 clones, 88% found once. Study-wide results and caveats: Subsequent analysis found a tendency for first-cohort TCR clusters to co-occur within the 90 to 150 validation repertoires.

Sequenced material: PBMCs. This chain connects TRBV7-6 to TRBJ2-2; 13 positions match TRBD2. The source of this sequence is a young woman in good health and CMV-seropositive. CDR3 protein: CASSSGLAGAGELFF. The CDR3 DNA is TGTGCCAGCAGCTCCGGACTAGCGGGAGCCGGGGAGCTGTTTTTT.